These 20 T cell receptor beta chains were all obtained from the same sample, sequenced in a study of neurological immune-mediated disorders. Via MiXCR, TCRdb re-called the 5' RACE reads, giving one row per CDR3 protein. The top ten clones hold 3.5% to 4% of a sample with 30,000 to 45,000 distinct CDR3 sequences, 9.5% to 13% of them seen once. The sequencing input was CD4+ T cells from blood. The receptors originated from a young woman with HTLV-1-associated myelopathy (HAM/TSP).

In this sample, this clonotype turned up many times. V and J are TRBV12-3 or TRBV12-4 and TRBJ1-6, with D tentatively TRBD1 (6 bases). There are 13 residues in the CDR3. V was clipped by 6 bases and J by 9 bases, with 12 bases between them. The CDR3 spells CASSLQGSSPLHF. The DNA for the CDR3 is TGTGCCAGCAGCCTCCAGGGGAGTTCACCCCTCCACTTT.

The rearrangement joins TRBV7-9 to TRBJ1-1, with 9 nucleotides matching TRBD1. In germline, CDR1 is SEHNR, CDR2 FQNEAQ (reference sequence). The CDR3 contains 14 residues. V shed 4 bases, J shed 5 bases, and the junction held 5 bases outside the gene matches. For the CDR3, the DNA is TGTGCCAGCAGCTCTACAGGGGGCAAGACTGAAGCTTTCTTT. Amino acids: CASSSTGGKTEAFF.

This clonotype was observed at least ten times. V and J are TRBV5-1 and TRBJ2-1, with D perhaps assigned TRBD1 or TRBD2 (7 bases each). With 0 bases removed from V and 4 bases from J, the gap between germline ends came to 14 bases. The germline CDR1 and CDR2 sequences are SGHRS and YFSETQ. CDR3 length: 16 residues. In nucleotides, the CDR3 is TGCGCCAGCAGCTTGGCCAGTCAGGGGGGGTACAATGAGCAGTTCTTC. Its translation is CASSLASQGGYNEQFF.

This clonotype was detected ten times or more. The chain carries TRBV18 and TRBJ1-5; 11 nucleotides match TRBD1. The length of the CDR3 is 18 residues. Germline lookup yields CDR1 KGHSH and CDR2 LQKENI. With 0 bases clipped from V and 0 bases from J, the junction kept 4 bases outside the gene matches. The CDR3 spells CASSPPGQGDYSNQPQHF. CDR3 DNA: TGTGCCAGCTCACCACCGGGACAGGGGGACTATAGCAATCAGCCCCAGCATTTT.

CDR3 DNA: TGCAGTGTCGCAGACAGGGGGACCACCTACGAGCAGTACTTC. Its translation is CSVADRGTTYEQYF. This sequence joins TRBV20-1 and TRBJ2-7, with TRBD1 identical over 9 bases. Germline CDR1 DFQATT, CDR2 SNEGSKA (reference sequence). The CDR3 contains 14 residues. J lost 2 bases, V lost 7 bases, and 9 bases had no gene match.

This clonotype was detected ten times or more. The gene calls are TRBV20-1 and TRBJ1-3; D gene unclear. V was trimmed by 4 bases and J by 6 bases, leaving 7 bases between them. CDR1 DFQATT and CDR2 SNEGSKA come from the germline V gene (reference sequence). The CDR3 consists of 11 residues. The CDR3 nucleotides read TGCAGTGCTAAACAGAAAAACACCATATATTTT. Its translation is CSAKQKNTIYF.

The table lists this clonotype with many counts. CDR3 region: CASSVSRAVTDTQYF. The CDR3 bases are TGTGCCAGCAGTGTGTCCAGAGCCGTCACAGATACGCAGTATTTT. The V gene is TRBV25-1, the J gene TRBJ2-3; D uncertain. The CDR3 consists of 15 residues. Germline values: CDR1 MGHDK, CDR2 SYGVNS. Trimming took off 4 bases at V and 2 bases at J, with 13 bases between the two ends.

At least ten counts were recorded for this clonotype. The chain combines TRBV2 with TRBJ1-2; D is possibly TRBD1 (5 bases). Trimming shortened V by 3 bases and J by 8 bases, and 13 bases separated the two germline ends. Germline V gene lookup returns CDR1 SNHLY and CDR2 FYNNEI. CDR3 length: 13 residues. The chain's CDR3 is CASSDRGAGGYTF. CDR3 nucleotide sequence: TGTGCCAGCAGTGACCGCGGGGCAGGGGGCTACACCTTC.

This clonotype has a count of ten or more. V gene TRBV5-1 combines with J gene TRBJ2-6; D call uncertain. The CDR3 consists of 14 residues. Germline V gene lookup returns CDR1 SGHRS and CDR2 YFSETQ. V lost 3 bases and J 3 bases, leaving 7 bases between the germline ends. This CDR3 is CASSSTGGANVLTF. CDR3 sequence (DNA): TGCGCCAGCAGCTCCACGGGTGGGGCCAACGTCCTGACTTTC.

The CDR3 region is CASSSGGSGANVLTF. The CDR3 coding sequence is TGCGCCAGCAGCTCTGGTGGCTCTGGGGCCAACGTCCTGACTTTC. The J gene is TRBJ2-6, the V gene TRBV5-1, with D hard to call. Germline V CDR1 and CDR2: SGHRS, YFSETQ. The CDR3 totals 15 residues. Trimming shortened V by 3 bases and J by 0 bases, and 7 bases separated the two germline ends.

This clonotype is medium-sized by share. This sequence joins TRBV7-2 and TRBJ1-2, with 7 bases lining up with TRBD1. V dropped 1 base and J dropped 5; count of bases not matched to a gene: 7. The CDR3 runs 15 residues. CDR1 is SGHTA, CDR2 FQGNSA, per germline. CDR3 amino acids: CASSLVPGGRYGYTF. The CDR3 DNA follows: TGTGCCAGCAGCTTAGTTCCAGGGGGACGGTATGGCTACACCTTC.

This clonotype was picked up many times. The chain carries TRBV27 and TRBJ2-2, with TRBD1 identical over 8 bases. Germline CDR1 is MNHEY and CDR2 is SMNVEV (reference sequence). The CDR3 is 17 amino acids. With 4 bases clipped from V and 6 bases from J, the junction kept 13 bases outside the gene matches. The CDR3 DNA reads as TGTGCCAGCAGTTCCACTTCCCCCGGACAGGGTCCCGGGGAGCTGTTTTTT. Translation gives CASSSTSPGQGPGELFF.

This clonotype came up many times. The rearrangement links TRBV5-1 to TRBJ2-7; D uncertain. Germline lookup yields CDR1 SGHRS and CDR2 YFSETQ. The CDR3 length is 12 residues. With 5 bases removed from V and 3 bases from J, the gap between germline ends came to 9 bases. CDR3 region: CASRDAFYEQYF. CDR3 nucleotides: TGCGCCAGCAGGGATGCCTTCTACGAGCAGTACTTC.

In its sample, this clonotype was seen many times. This chain uses TRBV5-1 with TRBJ1-3, with no clear D. The CDR3 spans 15 residues. CDR1 is SGHRS and CDR2 is YFSETQ in the germline V gene. Trimming cost V 7 bases and J 0 bases, with 14 bases left between them. The CDR3 loop is CASGTNWGSGNTIYF. CDR3 DNA: TGCGCCAGCGGAACTAATTGGGGCTCTGGAAACACCATATATTTT.

This clonotype was recorded at least ten times. This chain uses TRBV5-1 with TRBJ1-2; a possible D gene is TRBD1 (5 bases). The CDR3 sequence is 14 residues long. Trimming pared 0 bases from V and 5 bases from J, leaving 11 bases between. Per germline, CDR1 SGHRS and CDR2 YFSETQ. In DNA, the CDR3 is TGCGCCAGCAGCTTGGAAGGGGTTCGTTATGGCTACACCTTC. It is translated as CASSLEGVRYGYTF.

This clonotype was recorded many times. This sequence joins TRBV20-1 and TRBJ2-1; 13 nucleotides line up with TRBD2. The CDR3 loop spans 16 amino acids. CDR1 and CDR2 (germline): DFQATT, SNEGSKA (reference sequence). J was trimmed by 9 bases and V by 0 bases; bases with no gene match: 8. CDR3 protein: CSARDLTSGGAGEQFF. For the CDR3, the DNA is TGCAGTGCTAGAGATTTAACTAGCGGGGGGGCCGGTGAGCAGTTCTTC.

This clonotype was recorded many times. The J gene is TRBJ1-3, the V gene TRBV12-3 or TRBV12-4; no definite D call. The CDR3 is 19 amino acids. V dropped 0 bases and J dropped 1 base, with 19 bases sitting between them. Written as DNA, the CDR3 is TGTGCCAGCAGTTTAGCGCACCGGGGATTAATTCATTCTGGAAACACCATATATTTT. Its protein product is CASSLAHRGLIHSGNTIYF.

This chain joins TRBV4-1 and TRBJ2-3, with TRBD1 as a possible D gene (6 bases). The CDR3 loop spans 15 amino acids. The germline V and J ends were trimmed by 7 bases and 3 bases, with 17 bases remaining between them. Germline-derived CDR1 and CDR2 are MGHRA and YSYEKL. CDR3 region: CASTPRQATTDTQYF. CDR3 nucleotides: TGCGCCAGCACCCCGAGACAGGCTACAACAGATACGCAGTATTTT.

This clonotype came up many times. The J gene is TRBJ1-1, the V gene TRBV5-1, with 7 nucleotides matching TRBD1. The V and J ends lost 5 bases and 4 bases, in that order; junction bases with no gene match: 8. Looked up from germline, CDR1 is SGHRS and CDR2 is YFSETQ. This CDR3 is built from 14 residues. CDR3 region: CASRSQGEGTEAFF. As DNA, the CDR3 is TGCGCCAGCAGATCTCAGGGGGAGGGCACTGAAGCTTTCTTT. Full variable domain (outside the CDR3, taken from reference TRBV5-1 and TRBJ1-1): KAGVTQTPRYLIKTRGQQVTLSCSPISGHRSVSWYQQTPGQGLQFLFEYFSETQRNKGNFPGRFSGRQFSNSRSEMNVSTLELGDSALYLCASRSQGEGTEAFFGQGTRLTVV.

This clonotype was counted between two and nine times. The chain carries TRBV20-1 and TRBJ2-1; TRBD2 matches at 8 bases. Germline CDR1 is DFQATT and CDR2 is SNEGSKA (reference sequence). This CDR3 is 16 amino acids long. With 0 bases clipped from V and 3 bases from J, the junction kept 7 bases outside the gene matches. CDR3 sequence (DNA): TGCAGTGCTAGAGATGAACAAGCGGGGGTCTACAATGAGCAGTTCTTC. It codes for CSARDEQAGVYNEQFF.